The next 10 T cell receptor beta chains were all read from a single sample in a study of T cells in Graves' hyperthyroidism and ophthalmopathy. Regions amplified from RNA transcripts were the TCR beta CDR3 regions. HTBI primers were the set used in a first-round RT-PCR of the TCR CDR3. TCRdb re-analysed the multiplex PCR reads in MiXCR, keeping a single row per CDR3 protein. Of about 460,000 distinct CDR3 sequences listed, around a fifth are singletons. The sample consisted of blood. These TCRs come from a woman in her sixties or seventies with Graves' ophthalmopathy.

This clonotype has more than one count but fewer than ten. The rearrangement uses TRBV7-2 and TRBJ1-1; 9 bases fit TRBD1. Germline V lookup: CDR1 SGHTA, CDR2 FQGNSA. The V gene end was trimmed by 4 bases and the J gene end by 0 bases; junction bases not matched to a gene: 6. The CDR3 runs 16 residues. For the CDR3, the DNA is TGTGCCAGCAGCTACAGGGGGCCCAGTTTGAACACTGAAGCTTTCTTT. It is translated as CASSYRGPSLNTEAFF. Full variable domain (missing parts from reference TRBV7-2 and TRBJ1-1): GAGVSQSPSNKVTEKGKDVELRCDPISGHTALYWYRQSLGQGLEFLIYFQGNSAPDKSGLPSDRFSAERTGGSVSTLTIQRTQQEDSAVYLCASSYRGPSLNTEAFFGQGTRLTVV.

This clonotype was found a few times. The rearrangement uses TRBV29-1 and TRBJ1-3; D is perhaps TRBD1 (5 bases). From germline, CDR1 is SQVTM and CDR2 ANQGSEA. The CDR3 is 13 residues long. V dropped 3 bases and J dropped 3 bases, with 9 bases sitting between them. The CDR3 DNA sequence: TGCAGCGTTGACTCGGGGGTTGGAAACACCATATATTTT. This translates into CSVDSGVGNTIYF.

This clonotype was recorded many times. This sequence joins TRBV12-3 or TRBV12-4 and TRBJ1-2; tentatively, D is TRBD1 (6 bases). CDR3 length: 13 residues. Deletions cut 6 bases from V and 3 bases from J, with 11 bases between. CDR3 sequence reads: CASSRTVYYGYTF. CDR3 in DNA: TGTGCCAGCAGCCGGACAGTTTACTATGGCTACACCTTC.

This clonotype was observed a single time. The rearrangement uses TRBV5-1 and TRBJ2-1; the D gene is possibly TRBD1 (6 bases). With 3 bases removed from V and 10 bases from J, the gap between germline ends came to 20 bases. This CDR3 contains 15 residues. CDR1 is SGHRS, CDR2 YFSETQ, per germline. The CDR3 loop reads CASSWSGTPQYEQFF. CDR3 bases: TGCGCCAGCAGCTGGTCCGGGACACCACAATACGAGCAGTTCTTC. Supplemented by reference TRBV5-1 and TRBJ2-1, the full variable domain reads KAGVTQTPRYLIKTRGQQVTLSCSPISGHRSVSWYQQTPGQGLQFLFEYFSETQRNKGNFPGRFSGRQFSNSRSEMNVSTLELGDSALYLCASSWSGTPQYEQFFGPGTRLTVL.

This clonotype was counted between two and nine times. This rearrangement joins TRBV10-1 to TRBJ2-1; possibly TRBD2 for D (6 bases). This CDR3 spans 15 amino acids. Trimming took 0 bases from V and 4 from J, leaving 10 bases between them. CDR1 is WNHNN and CDR2 is SYGVQD in the germline V gene (reference sequence). In DNA form, the CDR3 reads TGCGCCAGCAGTGAGTCTTGGCGGGGATACAATGAGCAGTTCTTC. It specifies CASSESWRGYNEQFF.

The CDR3 sequence is CASSPRAGSSYNEQFF. The DNA for the CDR3 is TGCGCCAGCAGCCCCCGAGCCGGGAGTTCCTACAATGAGCAGTTCTTC. V gene TRBV5-1 combines with J gene TRBJ2-1; possible D gene TRBD2, 6 bases. Germline V gene sequence: CDR1 SGHRS, CDR2 YFSETQ. The CDR3 has 16 residues. V was shortened by 4 bases and J by 1 base, with 15 bases between the two germline ends. Full variable domain (missing parts from reference TRBV5-1 and TRBJ2-1): KAGVTQTPRYLIKTRGQQVTLSCSPISGHRSVSWYQQTPGQGLQFLFEYFSETQRNKGNFPGRFSGRQFSNSRSEMNVSTLELGDSALYLCASSPRAGSSYNEQFFGPGTRLTVL.

This clonotype turned up a few times. The chain uses TRBV7-2 and TRBJ2-3, with 11 nucleotides matching TRBD2. Unmatched junction bases numbered 5, after V lost 2 bases and J lost 1 base. The CDR3 consists of 17 residues. Germline-derived CDR1 and CDR2 are SGHTA and FQGNSA. The CDR3 is CASSLTGTSGGTDTQYF. CDR3 nucleotide sequence: TGTGCCAGCAGCTTAACGGGGACTAGCGGAGGCACAGATACGCAGTATTTT.

This chain connects TRBV7-3 to TRBJ1-1; TRBD1 aligns across 9 bases. The CDR3 loop spans 13 amino acids. With 2 bases clipped from V and 7 bases from J, the junction kept 2 bases outside the gene matches. Looked up from germline, CDR1 is SGHTA and CDR2 is FQGTGA. The CDR3 DNA follows: TGTGCCAGCAGCTTATCGACAGGGGGTGAAGCTTTCTTT. As protein: CASSLSTGGEAFF.

The sample holds many counts of this clonotype. This chain links TRBV2 with TRBJ2-2; D tentatively fits TRBD1 or TRBD2 (5 bases each). The germline V gene encodes CDR1 SNHLY and CDR2 FYNNEI. V shed 1 base and J shed 5 bases, with 11 bases lying between them. The CDR3 covers 15 residues. CDR3 amino acids: CASSEVAGRTGELFF. CDR3 DNA sequence: TGTGCCAGCAGTGAAGTGGCAGGGAGAACCGGGGAGCTGTTTTTT.

This clonotype was counted between two and nine times. The chain recombines TRBV3-1 with TRBJ1-2; possible D gene TRBD1, 5 bases. CDR1 LGHDT and CDR2 YNNKEL come from the germline V gene (reference sequence). Trimming took 1 base from V and 7 from J, leaving 10 bases between them. This CDR3 is built from 13 residues. This CDR3 reads CASSQGQGVGYTF. CDR3 nucleotide sequence: TGTGCCAGCAGCCAAGGTCAGGGTGTTGGCTACACCTTC.